This note documents a single TCR beta chain sequence. The V gene's germline CDR1 is MGHRA and CDR2 YSYEKL. V dropped 5 bases and J dropped 1; count of bases not matched to a gene: 6. This CDR3 has 16 amino acids. The sample belongs to a study of blood T cell repertoires in COVID-19. Overall study context: Collection of acute and convalescent COVID-19 samples took place in the United States, Italy and Spain. T cells, B-cell-depleted T cells, or PBMCs supplied cDNA or gDNA.

Original methodology: Reference gene primers were amplified, and this amplification served to estimate nucleated cell counts. Clones were read by immunoSEQ multiplex PCR, and TCRdb kept only the in-frame ones, dropping some. V and J calls plus clone size are reproduced from that table; the DNA served to infer D and trimming. Of fewer than 120,000 clones in the sample, roughly nine tenths were seen once. This clonotype was obtained from a human donor in a cohort sampled during active COVID-19. Source material: peripheral blood. The chain carries TRBV4-1 and TRBJ2-4; 9 bases line up with TRBD1. CDR3 amino acids: CASSSPGTGAKNIQYF. In nucleotides, the CDR3 is TGCGCCAGCAGCTCACCTGGGACAGGGGCCAAAAACATTCAGTACTTC.